This T cell receptor beta chain appears in the sequencing data of a study of neurological immune-mediated disorders. Study results and caveats: Across subjects, no CDR3 amino acid sequence appeared in expanded clones of more than one subject, a finding that suggested private repertoires in all groups.

At least ten counts were recorded for this clonotype. Its target is not known. 5'RACE employing 10-nucleotide random UMIs yielded the cDNA. Via MiXCR, TCRdb re-called the 5' RACE reads, giving one row per CDR3 protein. This table holds about 99,000 distinct CDR3 sequences, approximately 10% found once. Germline lookup yields CDR1 SGHVS and CDR2 FQNEAQ. The CDR3 runs to 14 residues. Trimming cost V 5 bases and J 1 base, with 11 bases left between them. Time point specified: longitudinal time-point 3. Unsorted libraries were generated from 2 million PBMCs held at -80 degrees C. The rearrangement joins TRBV7-8 to TRBJ2-5, with unresolved D. The TCR sequence derives from a female donor with HTLV-1-associated myelopathy (HAM/TSP). Input material: PBMCs. CDR3 sequence reads: CASSPTMSQETQYF. Written as DNA, the CDR3 is TGTGCCAGCAGCCCCACCATGTCCCAAGAGACCCAGTACTTC.